This T cell receptor beta chain appears in the sequencing data of a study of early T cells in non-severe SARS-CoV-2 infection. Study overall: It was bulk RNA from unsorted whole blood that was sequenced, and the chains were unpaired.

At least ten counts were recorded for this clonotype. One entry per CDR3 protein, called by TCRdb with MiXCR from the 5' RACE reads. The table lists around 76,000 distinct CDR3 sequences, approximately 10% of them singletons. The sample taken for sequencing was whole blood. This receptor was obtained from an adult who was a healthcare worker with PCR-confirmed SARS-CoV-2 infection or an uninfected control (not recorded which).

As DNA, the CDR3 is TGCAGTGCTAGACTAGCGGGGGGGTACAATGAGCAGTTCTTC. This sequence encodes CSARLAGGYNEQFF. The V and J genes are TRBV20-1 and TRBJ2-1; 12 nucleotides align to TRBD2. The germline CDR1 and CDR2 sequences are DFQATT and SNEGSKA (reference sequence). The CDR3 extends over 14 amino acids. Unmatched junction bases numbered 0, after V lost 2 bases and J lost 4 bases.